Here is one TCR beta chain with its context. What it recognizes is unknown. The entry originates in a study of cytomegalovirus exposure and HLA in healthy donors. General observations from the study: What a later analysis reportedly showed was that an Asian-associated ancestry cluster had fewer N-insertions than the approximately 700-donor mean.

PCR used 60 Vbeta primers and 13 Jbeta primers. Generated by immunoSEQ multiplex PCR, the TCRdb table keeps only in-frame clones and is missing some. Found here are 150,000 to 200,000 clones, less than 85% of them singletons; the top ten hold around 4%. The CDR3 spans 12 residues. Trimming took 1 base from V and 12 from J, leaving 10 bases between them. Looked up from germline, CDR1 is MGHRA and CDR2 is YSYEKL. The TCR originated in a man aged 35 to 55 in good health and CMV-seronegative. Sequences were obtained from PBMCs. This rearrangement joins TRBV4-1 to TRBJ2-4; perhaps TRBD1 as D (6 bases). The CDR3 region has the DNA TGCGCCAGCAGCCAAGGGGGCAGGGGTCAGTACTTC. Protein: CASSQGGRGQYF.